This TCR beta chain was retrieved from a study of neoadjuvant anti-PD-1 for oral cavity cancer. Study background: Before surgery, most patients got three to four biweekly 3 mg/kg nivolumab doses. Around day 43, patients without progression received a fourth nivolumab dose before surgery. General study results and limits: After neoadjuvant nivolumab, PBMC T cell clonality was significantly higher in non-responders than responders.

Concerning this clone: Its target is not known.

Patients had newly diagnosed, untreated stage II-IVA oral cavity squamous cell carcinoma. Trimming took 3 bases from V and 3 from J; bases not matched to a gene: 7. The CDR3 sequence is 15 residues long. The germline V gene encodes CDR1 PRHDT and CDR2 FYEKMQ (reference sequence). TCRdb keeps only in-frame clones here, not all; method: immunoSEQ multiplex PCR. The sample has some 15,000 clones, roughly two thirds seen once. This clonotype was sampled from a person aged 35-79 years with oral cavity squamous cell carcinoma. J is TRBJ2-7 and V is TRBV13, with 8 bases that match TRBD2. The sample in question was PBMCs, obtained before nivolumab (anti-PD-1) treatment. The CDR3 DNA follows: TGTGCCAGCAGCTTTGCGGGAGGAAGATACTACGAGCAGTACTTC. It specifies CASSFAGGRYYEQYF.